The next 29 T cell receptor beta chains were all read from a single sample in a study of CD8 T cells in ankylosing spondylitis. One entry per CDR3 protein results from TCRdb running MiXCR on the 5' RACE reads. This table has 350,000 or so distinct CDR3 sequences, approximately 10% appearing once. Sample: blood, either unsorted or a sorted T cell fraction (not recorded which). The receptor source for this set is a female donor with ankylosing spondylitis or in good health (not recorded which).

The gene calls are TRBV12-2 and TRBJ1-2. TRBV12-2 is a known pseudogene. This CDR3 contains 15 residues. This CDR3 reads CASRAQKQEVVGYTF. CDR3 sequence (DNA): TGTGCAAGTCGCGCCCAGAAGCAGGAGGTCGTTGGCTACACCTTC.

This clonotype was recorded many times. V and J are TRBV25-1 and TRBJ2-3; D ambiguous. CDR3 length: 15 residues. Trimming took off 3 bases at V and 2 bases at J, with 12 bases between the two ends. Germline lookup yields CDR1 MGHDK and CDR2 SYGVNS. CDR3 DNA sequence: TGTGCCAGCAGTGACACAGCCTCCCCCACAGATACGCAGTATTTT. It encodes CASSDTASPTDTQYF.

This clonotype came up many times. The chain has TRBV5-1 and TRBJ2-7; D call uncertain. The germline CDR1 and CDR2 sequences are SGHRS and YFSETQ. CDR3 length: 11 amino acids. With 4 bases removed from V and 4 bases from J, the gap between germline ends came to 6 bases. DNA for the CDR3: TGCGCCAGCAGCGAAGATTACGAGCAGTACTTC. It is translated as CASSEDYEQYF.

In this sample, this clonotype turned up many times. This chain links TRBV12-3 or TRBV12-4 with TRBJ2-7; tentative D call: TRBD1 (6 bases). The length of the CDR3 is 14 residues. Trimming left V 6 bases short and J 1 base short, with 13 bases between. The chain's CDR3 is CASRSNRESYEQYF. The CDR3, as DNA: TGTGCCAGCAGGAGCAACAGGGAGTCCTACGAGCAGTACTTC.

The sample holds many counts of this clonotype. As DNA, the CDR3 is TGTGCCAGCAGTTTAGTCCCGGGAGTGTACAATGAGCAGTTCTTC. Translation: CASSLVPGVYNEQFF. The chain has TRBV27 and TRBJ2-1; perhaps TRBD2 as D (6 bases). Trimming stripped 2 bases from V and 4 bases from J, with 12 bases between. The CDR3 length is 15 residues. Germline V gene data show CDR1 as MNHEY and CDR2 as SMNVEV (reference sequence).

In its sample, this clonotype was seen many times. At one of its ends the junction is not consistent with the germline gene, which may arise from a read error. The chain has TRBV27 and TRBJ2-7; D possibly matches TRBD1 or TRBD2 (5 bases each). Per the germline V gene, CDR1 is MNHEY and CDR2 is SMNVEV (reference sequence). The CDR3 covers 14 residues. CDR3 in amino acids: CASSPGASSHEQYF. The CDR3, as DNA: TGTGCCAGCTCTCCCGGGGCTAGCTCCCACGAGCAGTACTTC.

This clonotype was recorded at least ten times. The chain couples TRBV10-2 to TRBJ1-3; 8 nucleotides align to TRBD1. This CDR3 region has 16 residues. The J segment lost 2 bases and the V segment lost 6 bases, leaving 9 bases of the junction unmatched. Germline assignment: CDR1 WSHSY and CDR2 SAAADI. CDR3 nucleotide sequence: TGCGCCAGCAGGGTACAGGGGGATCTTACTGGAAACACCATATATTTT. Amino acids: CASRVQGDLTGNTIYF.

The chain is built from TRBV20-1 and TRBJ2-2; D gene ambiguous. The CDR3 contains 12 residues. V dropped 3 bases and J dropped 7 bases, with 9 bases sitting between them. CDR1 DFQATT and CDR2 SNEGSKA come from the germline V gene (reference sequence). DNA of the CDR3: TGCAGTGCTAGCAGGCGAGGCGGGGAGCTGTTTTTT. This translates into CSASRRGGELFF.

The chain recombines TRBV7-2 with TRBJ2-1, with D perhaps assigned TRBD1 or TRBD2 (5 bases each). From germline, CDR1 is SGHTA and CDR2 FQGNSA. Trimming removed 4 bases at V and 9 bases at J, with 10 bases between. CDR3 length equals 12 residues. CDR3 bases: TGTGCCAGCAGCTCAACAGGAGGTGAGCAGTTCTTC. Protein product: CASSSTGGEQFF.

This clonotype was recorded at least ten times. This chain uses TRBV6-2 or TRBV6-3 with TRBJ2-5, with no clear D. The CDR3 totals 11 residues. Germline V gene sequence: CDR1 MNHEY, CDR2 SVGEGT. V was clipped by 6 bases and J by 4 bases, with 6 bases between them. The CDR3 reads CASRLGETQYF. The CDR3 DNA reads as TGTGCCAGCAGGCTCGGAGAGACCCAGTACTTC.

There are a few counts of this clonotype. The chain combines TRBV5-1 with TRBJ2-7; D might be TRBD2 (6 bases). The CDR3 sequence is 16 residues long. Germline lookup yields CDR1 SGHRS and CDR2 YFSETQ. The V end lost 0 bases, the J end lost 5 bases, and 18 bases lay between the germline ends. In DNA, the CDR3 is TGCGCCAGCAGCTTGGTCCCCGAGGCAGGGAGGAACGAGCAGTACTTC. This translates into CASSLVPEAGRNEQYF.

The chain has TRBV7-2 and TRBJ1-5; D is uncertain. The ends were cut back, 5 bases at V and 7 bases at J, with 9 bases in the middle. CDR1 is SGHTA, CDR2 FQGNSA, per germline. The CDR3 contains 12 residues. DNA of the CDR3: TGTGCCAGCAGCCCCCGTAACCAGCCCCAGCATTTT. It specifies CASSPRNQPQHF.

This clonotype was seen ten or more times. The chain recombines TRBV5-1 with TRBJ2-3; D is uncertain. With 4 bases removed from V and 0 bases from J, the gap between germline ends came to 3 bases. Germline CDR1 reads SGHRS; CDR2 reads YFSETQ. The CDR3 spans 12 residues. CDR3 bases: TGCGCCAGCAGCCGTAGCACAGATACGCAGTATTTT. Protein: CASSRSTDTQYF.

This clonotype was detected many times. The chain couples TRBV20-1 to TRBJ2-7; 7 nucleotides line up with TRBD2. The CDR3 covers 17 residues. J lost 0 bases, V lost 1 base, and 12 bases had no gene match. The germline gives CDR1 DFQATT, CDR2 SNEGSKA (reference sequence). The CDR3 here is CSARVPKWEGLSYEQYF. The DNA for the CDR3 is TGCAGTGCTAGAGTCCCCAAGTGGGAGGGGCTCTCCTACGAGCAGTACTTC.

The chain recombines TRBV7-2 with TRBJ2-1, with TRBD2 identical over 9 bases. Per the germline V gene, CDR1 is SGHTA and CDR2 is FQGNSA. CDR3 length: 15 amino acids. V lost 3 bases and J lost 9; bases outside the gene matches: 9. CDR3: CASSFSGTSWGEQFF. In DNA form, the CDR3 reads TGTGCCAGCAGCTTCAGTGGGACTAGCTGGGGTGAGCAGTTCTTC. Full variable domain (outside the CDR3, taken from reference TRBV7-2 and TRBJ2-1): GAGVSQSPSNKVTEKGKDVELRCDPISGHTALYWYRQSLGQGLEFLIYFQGNSAPDKSGLPSDRFSAERTGGSVSTLTIQRTQQEDSAVYLCASSFSGTSWGEQFFGPGTRLTVL.

There are many counts of this clonotype. The chain joins TRBV20-1 to TRBJ1-2; D gene ambiguous. CDR1 is DFQATT and CDR2 is SNEGSKA in the germline V gene (reference sequence). The ends were cut back, 3 bases at V and 7 bases at J, with 15 bases in the middle. This CDR3 contains 13 residues. The chain's CDR3 is CSARGQAEGGYTF. DNA for the CDR3: TGCAGTGCTAGGGGTCAGGCCGAGGGTGGCTACACCTTC.

V is TRBV20-1 and J is TRBJ2-1; the D gene could be TRBD1 or TRBD2 (6 bases each). This CDR3 is 15 amino acids long. The V end lost 1 base, the J end lost 9 bases, and 19 bases lay between the germline ends. Germline V gives CDR1 DFQATT, CDR2 SNEGSKA (reference sequence). The CDR3: CSARVGGSMDSEQFF. CDR3 in DNA: TGCAGTGCTAGAGTGGGAGGTAGCATGGACAGTGAGCAGTTCTTC.

The rearrangement links TRBV9 to TRBJ2-3, with D maybe TRBD1 (6 bases). Germline lookup yields CDR1 SGDLS and CDR2 YYNGEE. Deletions cut 2 bases from V and 6 bases from J, with 10 bases between. This CDR3 has 13 amino acids. The CDR3 reads CASSVTRGDTQYF. The DNA of the CDR3 is TGTGCCAGCAGCGTCACGAGGGGGGATACGCAGTATTTT.

This clonotype was counted between two and nine times. This sequence joins TRBV15 and TRBJ1-2; D perhaps matches TRBD1 (6 bases). Trimming took 1 base from V and 7 from J, leaving 10 bases between them. Germline lookup yields CDR1 LNHNV and CDR2 YYDKDF (reference sequence). The CDR3 is 13 amino acids. The CDR3 spells CATSRGGGAGYTF. The CDR3 DNA reads TGTGCCACCAGCAGAGGGGGGGGCGCTGGCTACACCTTC.

The chain is built from TRBV20-1 and TRBJ2-7; 10 positions agree with TRBD1. CDR3 length equals 14 residues. Germline V gives CDR1 DFQATT, CDR2 SNEGSKA (reference sequence). The junction had 5 bases not matched to a gene; V was cut back by 4 bases and J by 2 bases. CDR3 amino acids: CSAMTGTGAYEQYF. CDR3 bases: TGCAGTGCTATGACCGGGACAGGGGCCTACGAGCAGTACTTC.

This clonotype was seen repeatedly, ten times or more. The rearrangement uses TRBV7-2 and TRBJ1-2, with D hard to call. This CDR3 spans 14 amino acids. The germline V gene has CDR1 SGHTA and CDR2 FQGNSA. V shed 5 bases and J shed 8 bases, with 18 bases lying between them. The CDR3 region is CASSTPGRRVGYTF. DNA for the CDR3: TGTGCCAGCAGCACCCCGGGCCGTCGGGTAGGCTACACCTTC.

This clonotype showed up many times. The genes are TRBV20-1 and TRBJ1-2; D might be TRBD1 (5 bases). V was shortened by 3 bases and J by 7 bases, with 12 bases between the two germline ends. CDR3 length equals 12 residues. Germline V lookup: CDR1 DFQATT, CDR2 SNEGSKA (reference sequence). CDR3: CSARGREAGYTF. The DNA of the CDR3 is TGCAGTGCTAGGGGCAGGGAGGCTGGCTACACCTTC.

This clonotype has only a few counts. V and J are TRBV14 and TRBJ1-5; D may be TRBD1 (5 bases). V lost 1 base, J lost 2 bases, and 6 bases lay in between. The length of the CDR3 is 14 residues. Germline V lookup: CDR1 SGHDN, CDR2 FVKESK. The CDR3 sequence is CASSQGGGNQPQHF. As DNA, the CDR3 is TGTGCCAGCAGCCAAGGGGGGGGCAATCAGCCCCAGCATTTT.

This clonotype was recorded at least ten times. This rearrangement joins TRBV27 to TRBJ1-6; D not certain. CDR1 MNHEY and CDR2 SMNVEV come from the germline V gene (reference sequence). Trimming pared 6 bases from V and 10 bases from J, leaving 16 bases between. The CDR3 loop spans 14 amino acids. The CDR3, as DNA: TGTGCCAGCAGCCGGGTTTCGGAGGGATCACCCCTCCACTTT. It is translated as CASSRVSEGSPLHF.

This clonotype was counted only a few times. The chain carries TRBV7-2 and TRBJ2-2; 9 nucleotides line up with TRBD1. The CDR3 spans 16 residues. The junction had 10 bases not matched to a gene; V was cut back by 6 bases and J by 5 bases. Germline lookup yields CDR1 SGHTA and CDR2 FQGNSA. CDR3 residues: CASSLGTGKLTGELFF. For the CDR3, the DNA is TGTGCCAGCAGTTTGGGGACAGGGAAGTTAACCGGGGAGCTGTTTTTT.

This clonotype was recorded at least ten times. V and J are TRBV5-1 and TRBJ2-4; possible D gene TRBD1, 5 bases. Germline loops: CDR1 SGHRS, CDR2 YFSETQ. Trimming cost V 0 bases and J 0 bases, with 10 bases left between them. The CDR3 has 16 amino acids. The CDR3: CASSLGGNLAKNIQYF. The CDR3 DNA reads as TGCGCCAGCAGCTTGGGGGGCAATCTAGCCAAAAACATTCAGTACTTC.

Ten or more counts support this clonotype. This chain connects TRBV5-1 to TRBJ1-2; 8 nucleotides line up with TRBD1. In germline, CDR1 is SGHRS, CDR2 YFSETQ. The V gene end was trimmed by 4 bases and the J gene end by 5 bases; junction bases not matched to a gene: 7. The CDR3 is 14 amino acids. The CDR3: CASSQDREGYGYTF. As DNA, the CDR3 is TGCGCCAGCAGCCAGGACAGGGAGGGGTATGGCTACACCTTC.

This clonotype occurred a few times. This chain connects TRBV11-3 to TRBJ2-5; D gene unclear. The V and J ends lost 1 base and 4 bases respectively, with 10 bases between them. CDR1 and CDR2 (germline): SGHNT, YENEEA. The CDR3 totals 14 residues. The CDR3 reads CASSLAAEVETQYF. CDR3 sequence (DNA): TGTGCCAGCAGCTTAGCGGCCGAGGTAGAGACCCAGTACTTC.

The chain carries TRBV2 and TRBJ1-5; 8 bases align to TRBD1. The CDR3 totals 16 residues. V shed 5 bases and J 6 bases; nucleotides not matched to a gene: 12. CDR1 is SNHLY, CDR2 FYNNEI, per germline. Here the CDR3 DNA reads TGTGCCAGCAGTTTAACCCAGACAGGGGTAAGTCAGCCCCAGCATTTT. Translated: CASSLTQTGVSQPQHF. The full variable domain, with the rest looked up from reference TRBV2 and TRBJ1-5, is EPEVTQTPSHQVTQMGQEVILRCVPISNHLYFYWYRQILGQKVEFLVSFYNNEISEKSEIFDDQFSVERPDGSNFTLKIRSTKLEDSAMYFCASSLTQTGVSQPQHFGDGTRLSIL.